This passage covers 13 T cell receptor beta chains from one sample sequenced in a study of PD-1 blockade in classical Hodgkin lymphoma. Data came from immunoSEQ multiplex PCR; TCRdb stores just in-frame clones and leaves some out. The repertoire has 40,000 or so clones, about nine tenths of them found once; the top ten carry roughly 9%. Each and every patient relapsed after autologous stem cell transplantation, and patients got differing brentuximab vedotin exposure. The input for sequencing was peripheral blood mononuclear cells (PBMCs), taken at baseline. These receptors were obtained from a human donor with classical Hodgkin lymphoma.

Comments on this clone: One junction end disagrees with the germline gene, perhaps due to a read error. V usage is TRBV10-3 and J usage is TRBJ1-1; D is perhaps TRBD1 (5 bases). Per the germline V gene, CDR1 is ENHRY and CDR2 is SYGVKD. The CDR3 totals 15 residues. The CDR3 sequence: CASSYAGNWLTEAFF. CDR3 nucleotide sequence: TGTGCCAGCAGTTATGCAGGGAATTGGCTCACTGAAGCTTTCTTT.

The rearrangement joins TRBV11-2 to TRBJ2-4; the D is unclear. Germline V gives CDR1 SGHAT, CDR2 FQNNGV. The length of the CDR3 is 13 residues. V lost 3 bases, J lost 11 bases, and 14 bases lay in between. This chain's CDR3 is CASSFDNQEVQYF. The DNA of the CDR3 is TGTGCCAGCAGCTTCGATAATCAAGAGGTTCAGTACTTC.

The chain recombines TRBV16 with TRBJ1-5, with D unclear. Deletions cut 3 bases from V and 0 bases from J, with 6 bases between. From germline, CDR1 is KGHSY and CDR2 FQNENV. The CDR3 length is 14 residues. The CDR3 region is CASSQSNSNQPQHF. The CDR3 DNA is TGTGCCAGCAGCCAGTCCAATAGCAATCAGCCCCAGCATTTT.

The J gene is TRBJ2-3, the V gene TRBV7-8; D call uncertain. The V gene's germline CDR1 is SGHVS and CDR2 FQNEAQ. The CDR3 is 13 amino acids. V was cut by 1 base and J by 5 bases, with 7 bases left in between. The CDR3: CASSLVDQDTQYF. In DNA, the CDR3 is TGTGCCAGCAGCTTAGTTGACCAAGATACGCAGTATTTT.

The gene calls are TRBV5-6 and TRBJ2-5; a weak D match, TRBD1 (6 bases). CDR3 length: 14 amino acids. The germline gives CDR1 SGHDT, CDR2 YYEEEE. Between the trimmed V and J ends, which lost 4 bases and 7 bases, there was a span of 17 bases. The CDR3 coding sequence is TGTGCCAGCAGCGGGCCGGGACATTCGGGGACCCAGTACTTC. This sequence encodes CASSGPGHSGTQYF.

The chain uses TRBV7-7 and TRBJ2-1, with TRBD2 identical over 8 bases. This CDR3 is built from 14 residues. The ends lost 5 bases at V and 4 bases at J; junction bases unmatched: 4. Germline V gives CDR1 SSHAT, CDR2 FNYEAQ (reference sequence). CDR3 DNA sequence: TGTGCCAGCAGCCCCGGGACTAGTTACAATGAGCAGTTCTTC. Protein: CASSPGTSYNEQFF.

In DNA, the CDR3 is TGTGCCAGCAGTGACGACAGGGTTGGCAATCAGCCCCAGCATTTT. Translated, it gives CASSDDRVGNQPQHF. The chain couples TRBV25-1 to TRBJ1-5, with 7 positions matching TRBD1. Germline V gene data show CDR1 as MGHDK and CDR2 as SYGVNS. V trimming: 3 bases; J trimming: 2 bases; junction bases outside the gene matches: 4. The CDR3 is 15 amino acids. The full variable domain, with the rest looked up from reference TRBV25-1 and TRBJ1-5, is EADIYQTPRYLVIGTGKKITLECSQTMGHDKMYWYQQDPGMELHLIHYSYGVNSTEKGDLSSESTVSRIRTEHFPLTLESARPSHTSQYLCASSDDRVGNQPQHFGDGTRLSIL.

The CDR3 bases are TGTGCCAGCAGTGAAGGGGACCTGAACAATGAGCAGTTCTTC. As protein: CASSEGDLNNEQFF. The chain links TRBV2 to TRBJ2-1; perhaps D is TRBD1 or TRBD2 (5 bases each). This CDR3 is built from 14 residues. The germline gives CDR1 SNHLY, CDR2 FYNNEI. Trimming cost V 1 base and J 5 bases, with 9 bases left between them.

By share, this clone counts as medium-sized. The rearrangement links TRBV19 to TRBJ1-5, with D unresolved. V was clipped by 2 bases and J by 1 base, with 9 bases between them. This CDR3 comprises 15 residues. Germline CDR1 reads LNHDA; CDR2 reads SQIVND (reference sequence). The CDR3 region is CASSIRQRSNQPQHF. The CDR3 bases are TGTGCCAGTAGTATAAGGCAGAGGAGCAATCAGCCCCAGCATTTT.

As DNA, the CDR3 is TGTGCCATACGGGGGAGCTCCTACAATGAGCAGTTCTTC. It is translated as CAIRGSSYNEQFF. The rearrangement uses TRBV28 and TRBJ2-1, with TRBD2 as a possible D gene (6 bases). The germline gives CDR1 MDHEN, CDR2 SYDVKM. The CDR3 runs 13 residues. V dropped 10 bases and J dropped 0 bases, with 10 bases sitting between them.

The CDR3 sequence: CASSQVGVLETQYF. The DNA of the CDR3 is TGTGCCAGCAGCCAAGTTGGGGTATTGGAGACCCAGTACTTC. The gene calls are TRBV4-2 and TRBJ2-5; D not certain. The length of the CDR3 is 14 residues. The germline gives CDR1 LGHNA, CDR2 YNFKEQ. The V gene lost 1 base and the J gene lost 5 bases, with 11 bases spanning the gap.

This clone came up once. Germline is not matched at one junction end, which may reflect a read error. This chain links TRBV2 with TRBJ1-2; a weak D match, TRBD1 (6 bases). The CDR3 length is 15 residues. Germline-derived CDR1 and CDR2 are SNHLY and FYNNEI. The DNA of the CDR3 is TGTGCCAGCAGTGAAGACGTAGGACAGCGACGAAGAAGACTATTC. This translates into CASSEDVGQRRRRLF.

CDR3 coding DNA: TGTGCCAGCAACACCTACAGTGGGCTGACGACAACAACTAATGAAAAACTGTTTTTT. The encoded protein is CASNTYSGLTTTTNEKLFF. The genes are TRBV28 and TRBJ1-4; D is undetermined. V lost 7 bases, J lost 0 bases, and 24 bases lay in between. The CDR3 sequence is 19 residues long. From germline, CDR1 is MDHEN and CDR2 SYDVKM.